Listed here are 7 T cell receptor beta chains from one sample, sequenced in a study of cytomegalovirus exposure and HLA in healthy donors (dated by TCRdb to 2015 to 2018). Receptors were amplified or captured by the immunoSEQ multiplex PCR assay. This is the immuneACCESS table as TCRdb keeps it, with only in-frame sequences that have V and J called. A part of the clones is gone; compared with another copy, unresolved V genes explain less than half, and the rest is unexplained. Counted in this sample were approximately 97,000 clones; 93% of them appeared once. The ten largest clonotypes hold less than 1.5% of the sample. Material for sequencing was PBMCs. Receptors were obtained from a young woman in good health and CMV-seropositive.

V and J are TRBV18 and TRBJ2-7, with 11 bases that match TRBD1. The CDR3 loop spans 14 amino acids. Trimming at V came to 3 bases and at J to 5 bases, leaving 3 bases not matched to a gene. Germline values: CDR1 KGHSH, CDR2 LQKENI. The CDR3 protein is CASSPGTGGHEQYF. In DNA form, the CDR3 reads TGTGCCAGCTCACCGGGGACAGGGGGTCACGAGCAGTACTTC.

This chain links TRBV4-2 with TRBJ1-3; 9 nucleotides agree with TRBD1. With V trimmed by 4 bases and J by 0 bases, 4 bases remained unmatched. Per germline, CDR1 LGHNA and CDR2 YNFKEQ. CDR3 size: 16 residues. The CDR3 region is CASSPDRGLSGNTIYF. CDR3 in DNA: TGTGCCAGCAGCCCGGACAGGGGTCTCTCTGGAAACACCATATATTTT.

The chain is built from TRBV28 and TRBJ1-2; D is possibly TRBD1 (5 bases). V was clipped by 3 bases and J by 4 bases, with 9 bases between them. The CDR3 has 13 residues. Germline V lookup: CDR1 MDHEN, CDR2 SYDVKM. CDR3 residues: CASSLGLTYGYTF. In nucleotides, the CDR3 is TGTGCCAGCAGTTTGGGGCTGACCTATGGCTACACCTTC.

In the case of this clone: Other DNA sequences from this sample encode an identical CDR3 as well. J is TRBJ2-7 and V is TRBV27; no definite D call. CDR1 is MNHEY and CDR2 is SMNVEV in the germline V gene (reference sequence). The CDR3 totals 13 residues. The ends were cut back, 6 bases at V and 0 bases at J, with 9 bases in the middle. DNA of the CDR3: TGTGCCAGCAGGTCAGGATCCTCCTACGAGCAGTACTTC. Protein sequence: CASRSGSSYEQYF.

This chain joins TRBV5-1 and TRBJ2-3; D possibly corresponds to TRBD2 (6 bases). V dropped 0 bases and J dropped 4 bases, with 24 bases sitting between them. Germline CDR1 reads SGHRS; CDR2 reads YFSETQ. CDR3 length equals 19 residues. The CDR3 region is CASSLAGDSRITVADTQYF. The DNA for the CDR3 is TGCGCCAGCAGCTTGGCGGGAGATTCGAGAATAACTGTCGCAGATACGCAGTATTTT.

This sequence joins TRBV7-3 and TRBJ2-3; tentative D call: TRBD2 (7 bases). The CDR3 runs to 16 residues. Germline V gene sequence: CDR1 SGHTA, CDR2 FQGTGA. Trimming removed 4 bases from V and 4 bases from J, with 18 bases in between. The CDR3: CASSSVGGLSPDTQYF. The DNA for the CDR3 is TGTGCCAGCAGCTCGGTAGGGGGACTAAGCCCAGATACGCAGTATTTT.

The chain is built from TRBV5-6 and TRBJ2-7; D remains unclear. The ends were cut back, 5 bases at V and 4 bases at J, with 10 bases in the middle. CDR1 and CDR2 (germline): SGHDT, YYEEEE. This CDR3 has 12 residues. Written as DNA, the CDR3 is TGTGCCAGCAGTCCCGCCGGGTACGAGCAGTACTTC. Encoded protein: CASSPAGYEQYF.